These 25 T cell receptor beta chains originate from one sample sequenced in a study of blood T cell repertoires in COVID-19. Here immunoSEQ multiplex PCR was the method, and the copy in TCRdb shows in-frame clones only, minus some. The table includes 85,000 to 120,000 clones, 70% to 85% detected once. Sequencing was performed on peripheral blood. These receptors were collected from a man in his fifties or sixties with active or convalescent COVID-19.

This clone turned up a few times. The V gene is TRBV18, the J gene TRBJ1-1, with D tentatively TRBD1 (5 bases). Germline V gives CDR1 KGHSH, CDR2 LQKENI. The V gene lost 8 bases and the J gene lost 1 base, with 14 bases spanning the gap. This CDR3 is built from 14 residues. The CDR3 spells CASAGGGTNTEAFF. The CDR3 DNA follows: TGTGCCAGCGCCGGTGGCGGGACGAACACTGAAGCTTTCTTT.

This clone showed up just a few times. The rearrangement uses TRBV15 and TRBJ2-3; 8 bases map to TRBD1. The CDR3 contains 15 residues. J was trimmed by 4 bases and V by 3 bases; bases with no gene match: 6. Germline-derived CDR1 and CDR2 are LNHNV and YYDKDF (reference sequence). CDR3 in DNA: TGTGCCACCAGCAGGGAGACAGGGGCGGCAGATACGCAGTATTTT. Translated: CATSRETGAADTQYF.

V gene TRBV27 combines with J gene TRBJ2-1; a weak D match, TRBD1 (5 bases). Trimming took off 10 bases at V and 5 bases at J, with 18 bases between the two ends. The CDR3 has 14 amino acids. The germline V gene encodes CDR1 MNHEY and CDR2 SMNVEV (reference sequence). Here the CDR3 reads CATQTREVHNEQFF. DNA of the CDR3: TGTGCCACCCAAACCAGGGAAGTCCACAATGAGCAGTTCTTC.

The chain employs TRBV5-1 and TRBJ2-1, with 10 positions matching TRBD2. With 0 bases clipped from V and 4 bases from J, the junction kept 4 bases outside the gene matches. This CDR3 spans 16 amino acids. CDR1 and CDR2 (germline): SGHRS, YFSETQ. CDR3 sequence reads: CASSLAPTSGYNEQFF. CDR3 DNA: TGCGCCAGCAGCTTGGCCCCGACTAGCGGGTACAATGAGCAGTTCTTC.

The chain joins TRBV6-5 to TRBJ1-1, with unresolved D. Per germline, CDR1 MNHEY and CDR2 SVGAGI. The CDR3 consists of 13 residues. The V end was cut by 6 bases, the J end by 6 bases, with 14 bases between. CDR3 bases: TGTGCCAGCAGCGGTCAGGTTCCCCCTGAAGCTTTCTTT. This translates into CASSGQVPPEAFF.

V gene TRBV9 combines with J gene TRBJ2-7; 9 bases match TRBD1. With V trimmed by 2 bases and J by 6 bases, 9 bases remained unmatched. Germline V gives CDR1 SGDLS, CDR2 YYNGEE. The CDR3 covers 15 residues. The CDR3 region is CASSVLGQGVGEQYF. CDR3 coding DNA: TGTGCCAGCAGCGTTCTGGGACAGGGAGTTGGCGAGCAGTACTTC. The full variable domain, with the rest looked up from reference TRBV9 and TRBJ2-7, is DSGVTQTPKHLITATGQRVTLRCSPRSGDLSVYWYQQSLDQGLQFLIQYYNGEERAKGNILERFSAQQFPDLHSELNLSSLELGDSALYFCASSVLGQGVGEQYFGPGTRLTVT.

The genes are TRBV6-5 and TRBJ2-2, with 7 bases aligning to TRBD1. The V gene end was trimmed by 2 bases and the J gene end by 1 base; junction bases not matched to a gene: 1. The CDR3 contains 15 residues. The germline V gene encodes CDR1 MNHEY and CDR2 SVGAGI. The CDR3 reads CASSYRTGNTGELFF. In nucleotides, the CDR3 is TGTGCCAGCAGTTACCGGACAGGGAACACCGGGGAGCTGTTTTTT.

The V call is TRBV3-1 (or the pseudogene TRBV3-2), the J call TRBJ2-1; the match to TRBD2 covers 14 bases. The CDR3 sequence is 16 residues long. Germline V gene data show CDR1 as LGHDT and CDR2 as YNNKEL (reference sequence). The trim removed 4 bases at V and 11 bases at J, leaving 10 bases unmatched. CDR3 amino acids: CASSPAGTSGSGKQFF. In DNA, the CDR3 is TGTGCCAGCAGCCCCGCCGGGACTAGCGGGAGTGGCAAGCAGTTCTTC.

This chain uses TRBV2 with TRBJ1-3; no clear D gene. Germline assignment: CDR1 SNHLY and CDR2 FYNNEI. CDR3 length: 11 amino acids. Trimming cost V 11 bases and J 0 bases, with 5 bases left between them. The CDR3 sequence is CAGASGNTIYF. The CDR3 nucleotides read TGTGCCGGAGCCTCTGGAAACACCATATATTTT.

This chain links TRBV27 with TRBJ1-6; D possibly corresponds to TRBD1 (6 bases). The CDR3 has 14 amino acids. The V and J ends lost 6 bases and 5 bases respectively, with 11 bases between them. The V gene's germline CDR1 is MNHEY and CDR2 SMNVEV (reference sequence). This CDR3 is CASRQGPDNSPLHF. Written as DNA, the CDR3 is TGTGCCAGCAGACAGGGACCGGATAATTCACCCCTCCACTTT.

The V and J genes are TRBV5-6 and TRBJ1-4, with D maybe TRBD1 (5 bases). Germline CDR1 SGHDT, CDR2 YYEEEE. Trimming removed 2 bases from V and 7 bases from J, with 12 bases in between. The CDR3 loop spans 14 amino acids. The CDR3 sequence: CASSLRGGSEKLFF. CDR3 DNA sequence: TGTGCCAGCAGCTTAAGGGGAGGTAGTGAAAAACTGTTTTTT.

The CDR3 spells CASSAPPGTRTSYNEQFF. The CDR3 region has the DNA TGTGCCAGCAGTGCACCCCCCGGGACTCGAACGTCCTACAATGAGCAGTTCTTC. V gene TRBV25-1 combines with J gene TRBJ2-1, with D tentatively TRBD2 (6 bases). Trimming removed 4 bases at V and 1 base at J, with 20 bases between. CDR3 length: 18 residues. Germline V gene sequence: CDR1 MGHDK, CDR2 SYGVNS.

This clone has a single count. The rearrangement joins TRBV28 to TRBJ1-4; tentative D call: TRBD1 (5 bases). Germline CDR1 and CDR2: MDHEN and SYDVKM. The V end lost 6 bases, the J end lost 3 bases, and 17 bases lay between the germline ends. The CDR3 has 16 residues. The CDR3 DNA reads as TGTGCCAGCAGCCCCGGAGGGGTTATATCTAATGAAAAACTGTTTTTT. Translation: CASSPGGVISNEKLFF.

This chain links TRBV2 with TRBJ1-1; D remains ambiguous. V gave up 4 bases and J gave up 11 bases, with 17 bases separating them. Germline V gene data show CDR1 as SNHLY and CDR2 as FYNNEI. The CDR3 has 13 residues. CDR3 coding DNA: TGTGCCAGCAGTGCGACTCTAGAGTATTGGGCTTTCTTT. Its translation is CASSATLEYWAFF.

The chain employs TRBV11-2 and TRBJ2-3, with 7 positions matching TRBD1. The CDR3 is 16 residues long. J lost 4 bases, V lost 3 bases, and 10 bases had no gene match. Per the germline V gene, CDR1 is SGHAT and CDR2 is FQNNGV. The CDR3 DNA reads as TGTGCCAGCAGCTTGGCGAGAGGGGGCGCCCCAGATACGCAGTATTTT. This translates into CASSLARGGAPDTQYF. Supplemented by reference TRBV11-2 and TRBJ2-3, the full variable domain reads EAGVAQSPRYKIIEKRQSVAFWCNPISGHATLYWYQQILGQGPKLLIQFQNNGVVDDSQLPKDRFSAERLKGVDSTLKIQPAKLEDSAVYLCASSLARGGAPDTQYFGPGTRLTVL.

This sequence joins TRBV29-1 and TRBJ2-1; TRBD2 matches 7 bases. The trim removed 3 bases at V and 4 bases at J, leaving 9 bases unmatched. The germline V gene has CDR1 SQVTM and CDR2 ANQGSEA. The CDR3 is 15 residues long. The CDR3 here is CSVEASSGQYNEQFF. In DNA form, the CDR3 reads TGCAGCGTTGAGGCGTCTAGCGGACAATACAATGAGCAGTTCTTC.

The rearrangement links TRBV9 to TRBJ2-5, with 8 bases matching TRBD2. Germline V gives CDR1 SGDLS, CDR2 YYNGEE. This CDR3 comprises 16 residues. J lost 2 bases, V lost 4 bases, and 10 bases had no gene match. The CDR3 DNA sequence: TGTGCCAGCAGCATAGGACCGGGACTAGGACAAGAGACCCAGTACTTC. This sequence encodes CASSIGPGLGQETQYF.

The chain uses TRBV30 and TRBJ2-6, with D possibly TRBD1 on 6 matching bases. In germline, CDR1 is GTSNPN, CDR2 SVGIG (reference sequence). V lost 6 bases to trimming and J lost 2 bases, with 11 bases between them. CDR3 size: 14 residues. The chain's CDR3 is CACSRGTGANVLTF. CDR3 nucleotide sequence: TGTGCCTGTTCCAGGGGAACTGGGGCCAACGTCCTGACTTTC.

The rearrangement uses TRBV6-6 and TRBJ2-5, with D possibly being TRBD2 (6 bases). Germline assignment: CDR1 MNHNY and CDR2 SVGAGI (reference sequence). V dropped 2 bases and J dropped 1 base, with 8 bases sitting between them. The CDR3 runs 14 residues. The CDR3 sequence: CASSYIGGQETQYF. The DNA for the CDR3 is TGTGCCAGCAGTTACATCGGGGGCCAAGAGACCCAGTACTTC.

The rearrangement uses TRBV2 and TRBJ2-1; 7 bases agree with TRBD1. The CDR3 contains 12 residues. Germline CDR1 SNHLY, CDR2 FYNNEI. V dropped 10 bases and J dropped 2; count of bases not matched to a gene: 2. In nucleotides, the CDR3 is TGTGCCACCGGACAGGCCTACAATGAGCAGTTCTTC. This codes for CATGQAYNEQFF.

V is TRBV5-6 and J is TRBJ2-1; D is possibly TRBD2 (5 bases). Trimming cost V 4 bases and J 6 bases, with 5 bases left between them. Germline loops: CDR1 SGHDT, CDR2 YYEEEE. The CDR3 loop spans 11 amino acids. CDR3 in DNA: TGTGCCAGCAGCGGGAGCAATGAGCAGTTCTTC. Translating it yields CASSGSNEQFF.

V gene TRBV3-1 (or the pseudogene TRBV3-2) combines with J gene TRBJ1-6, with D hard to call. CDR1 LGHDT and CDR2 YNNKEL come from the germline V gene (reference sequence). This CDR3 is 14 amino acids long. Trimming left V 3 bases short and J 10 bases short, with 13 bases between. The CDR3 here is CASSQNGDRSPLHF. CDR3 DNA sequence: TGTGCCAGCAGCCAGAACGGGGATCGATCACCCCTCCACTTT.

The chain is built from TRBV6-1 and TRBJ2-1, with TRBD2 identical over 13 bases. The CDR3 extends over 19 amino acids. With V trimmed by 2 bases and J by 0 bases, 7 bases remained unmatched. From germline, CDR1 is MNHNS and CDR2 SASEGT. CDR3 nucleotides: TGTGCCAGCAGTGAACAACGCTGGACTAGCGGGAGCTCCTACAATGAGCAGTTCTTC. It translates to CASSEQRWTSGSSYNEQFF.

This sequence joins TRBV3-1 (or the pseudogene TRBV3-2) and TRBJ2-1; TRBD1 agrees at 9 bases. This CDR3 has 14 residues. CDR1 LGHDT and CDR2 YNNKEL come from the germline V gene (reference sequence). The J segment lost 6 bases and the V segment lost 3 bases, leaving 3 bases of the junction unmatched. CDR3 coding DNA: TGTGCCAGCAGCCATAACAGGGGGCTCAATGAGCAGTTCTTC. This sequence encodes CASSHNRGLNEQFF.

This clone turned up a few times. The chain recombines TRBV6-4 with TRBJ2-3, with TRBD1 as a possible D gene (6 bases). Germline CDR1 MRHNA, CDR2 SNTAGT. Trimming shortened V by 3 bases and J by 7 bases, and 17 bases separated the two germline ends. The CDR3 has 15 residues. CDR3 in DNA: TGTGCCAGCAGTGAGTTTGCTACAGGGACCTATACGCAGTATTTT. Its translation is CASSEFATGTYTQYF.